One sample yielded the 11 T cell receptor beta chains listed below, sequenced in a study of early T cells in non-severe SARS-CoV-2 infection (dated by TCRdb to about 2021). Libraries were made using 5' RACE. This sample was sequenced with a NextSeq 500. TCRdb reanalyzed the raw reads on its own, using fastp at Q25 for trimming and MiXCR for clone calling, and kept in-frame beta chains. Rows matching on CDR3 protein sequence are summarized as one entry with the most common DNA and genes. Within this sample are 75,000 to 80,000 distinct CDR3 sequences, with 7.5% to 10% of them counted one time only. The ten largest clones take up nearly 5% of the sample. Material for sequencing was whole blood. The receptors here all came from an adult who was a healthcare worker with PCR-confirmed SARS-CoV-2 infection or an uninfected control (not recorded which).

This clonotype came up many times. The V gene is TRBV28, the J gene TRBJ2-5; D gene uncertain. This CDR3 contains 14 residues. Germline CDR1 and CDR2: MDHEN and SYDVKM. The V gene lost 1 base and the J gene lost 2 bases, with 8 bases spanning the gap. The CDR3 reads CASSLSAGQETQYF. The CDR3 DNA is TGTGCCAGCAGTTTATCGGCAGGTCAAGAGACCCAGTACTTC.

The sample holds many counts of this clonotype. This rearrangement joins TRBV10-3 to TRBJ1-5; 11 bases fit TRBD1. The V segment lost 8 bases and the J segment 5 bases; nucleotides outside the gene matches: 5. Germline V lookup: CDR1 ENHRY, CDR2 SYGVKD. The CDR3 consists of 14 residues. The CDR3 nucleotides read TGTGCCATCGGGGACAGGGGGGAGCATCAGCCCCAGCATTTT. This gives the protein CAIGDRGEHQPQHF.

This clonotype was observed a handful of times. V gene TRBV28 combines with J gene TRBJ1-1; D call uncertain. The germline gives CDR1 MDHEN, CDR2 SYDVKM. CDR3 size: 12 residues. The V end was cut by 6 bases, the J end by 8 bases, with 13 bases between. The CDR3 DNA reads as TGTGCCAGCAGGTGGACGGAGTCCGAAGCTTTCTTT. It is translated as CASRWTESEAFF.

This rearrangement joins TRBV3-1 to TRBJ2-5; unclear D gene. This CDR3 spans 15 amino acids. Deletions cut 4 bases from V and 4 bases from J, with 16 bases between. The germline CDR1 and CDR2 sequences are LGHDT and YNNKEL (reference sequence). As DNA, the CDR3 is TGTGCCAGCAGCCCCCCCGGATTCGGCACAGAGACCCAGTACTTC. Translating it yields CASSPPGFGTETQYF.

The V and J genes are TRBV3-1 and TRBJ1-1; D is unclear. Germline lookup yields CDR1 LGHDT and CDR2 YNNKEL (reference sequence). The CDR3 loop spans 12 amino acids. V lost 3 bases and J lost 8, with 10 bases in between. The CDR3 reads CASSQATGEAFF. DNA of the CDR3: TGTGCCAGCAGCCAGGCGACTGGCGAAGCTTTCTTT.

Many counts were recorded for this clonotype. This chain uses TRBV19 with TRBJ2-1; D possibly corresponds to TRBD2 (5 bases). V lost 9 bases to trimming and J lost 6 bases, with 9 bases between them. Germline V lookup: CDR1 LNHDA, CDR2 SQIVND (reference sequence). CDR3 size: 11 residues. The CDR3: CASWAGNEQFF. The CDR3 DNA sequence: TGTGCCAGCTGGGCGGGCAATGAGCAGTTCTTC.

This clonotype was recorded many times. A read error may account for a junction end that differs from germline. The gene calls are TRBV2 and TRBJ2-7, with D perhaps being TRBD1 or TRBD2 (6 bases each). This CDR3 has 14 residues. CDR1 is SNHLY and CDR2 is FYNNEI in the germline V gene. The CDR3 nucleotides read TGTGCCAGCAGGGAAGCGGGCAGGGGCAACGAGCAGTACTTC. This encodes CASREAGRGNEQYF.

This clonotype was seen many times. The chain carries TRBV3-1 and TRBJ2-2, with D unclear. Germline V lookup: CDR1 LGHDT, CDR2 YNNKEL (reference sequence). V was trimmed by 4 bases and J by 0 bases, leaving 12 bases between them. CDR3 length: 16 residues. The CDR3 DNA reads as TGTGCCAGCAGCCTTACTACCCAATCGAACACCGGGGAGCTGTTTTTT. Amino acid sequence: CASSLTTQSNTGELFF. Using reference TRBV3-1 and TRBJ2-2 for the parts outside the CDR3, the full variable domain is DTAVSQTPKYLVTQMGNDKSIKCEQNLGHDTMYWYKQDSKKFLKIMFSYNNKELIINETVPNRFSPKSPDKAHLNLHINSLELGDSAVYFCASSLTTQSNTGELFFGEGSRLTVL.

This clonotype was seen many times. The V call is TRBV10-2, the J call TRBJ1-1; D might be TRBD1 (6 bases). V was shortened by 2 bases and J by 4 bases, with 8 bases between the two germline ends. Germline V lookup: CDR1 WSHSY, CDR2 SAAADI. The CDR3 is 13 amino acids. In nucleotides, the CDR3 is TGCGCCAGCAGTGAGCAGGGGCTCACTGAAGCTTTCTTT. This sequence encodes CASSEQGLTEAFF.

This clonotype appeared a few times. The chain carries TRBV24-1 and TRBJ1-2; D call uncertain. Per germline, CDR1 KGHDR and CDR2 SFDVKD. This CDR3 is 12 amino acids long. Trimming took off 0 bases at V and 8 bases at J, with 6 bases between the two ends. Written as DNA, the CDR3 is TGTGCCACCAGTGATTTGAACAGAGGCTACACCTTC. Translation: CATSDLNRGYTF.

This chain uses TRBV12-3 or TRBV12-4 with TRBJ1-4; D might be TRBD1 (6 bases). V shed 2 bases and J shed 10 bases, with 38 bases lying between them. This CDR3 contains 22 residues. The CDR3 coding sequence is TGTGCCAGCAGTTTATTCCGCAGGGGTCTGGGAAAGGGAATTCAGCAGAGTGGAAAACTGTTTTTT. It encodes CASSLFRRGLGKGIQQSGKLFF.